The clone carrying this T cell receptor (beta chain) was recorded a few times. The data belong to a study of identical twins. Trimming removed 5 bases at V and 2 bases at J, with 14 bases between. The CDR3 covers 15 residues. Germline loops: CDR1 SEHNR, CDR2 FQNEAQ (reference sequence). TCRdb fed the 5' RACE reads into MiXCR, producing one record per CDR3 protein. The sample yields fewer than 550,000 distinct CDR3 sequences, roughly 15% seen once. These data were also filed under a second study, of yellow fever vaccine responses in identical twins. That work states: On the reported evidence, twins' vaccine T cell responses seemed partly convergent and partly personalized.

This TCR was sampled from a woman in her late teens or twenties in good health. Sequenced input: CD4+ T cells sorted from blood. This chain links TRBV7-9 with TRBJ2-3, with D maybe TRBD1 (7 bases). The CDR3 region has the DNA TGTGCCAGCAGCGCGGGACAGATTAACACAGATACGCAGTATTTT. Residues: CASSAGQINTDTQYF.